This TCR beta chain comes out of a study of technical replicates of blood from a handful of donors. Per germline, CDR1 MGHRA and CDR2 YSYEKL. Trimming at V came to 2 bases and at J to 2 bases, leaving 5 bases not matched to a gene. This CDR3 region has 17 residues. Here immunoSEQ multiplex PCR was the method, and the copy in TCRdb shows in-frame clones only, minus some. The sample lists about 80,000 clones; 97% were seen once. The J gene is TRBJ2-3, the V gene TRBV4-1; 12 nucleotides match TRBD2. The specimen sequenced was T cells isolated from PBMCs. This receptor was obtained from a human donor in good health. DNA for the CDR3: TGCGCCAGCAGCCAACCGACTAGCGGGGGTTTCACAGATACGCAGTATTTT. It yields the protein CASSQPTSGGFTDTQYF.